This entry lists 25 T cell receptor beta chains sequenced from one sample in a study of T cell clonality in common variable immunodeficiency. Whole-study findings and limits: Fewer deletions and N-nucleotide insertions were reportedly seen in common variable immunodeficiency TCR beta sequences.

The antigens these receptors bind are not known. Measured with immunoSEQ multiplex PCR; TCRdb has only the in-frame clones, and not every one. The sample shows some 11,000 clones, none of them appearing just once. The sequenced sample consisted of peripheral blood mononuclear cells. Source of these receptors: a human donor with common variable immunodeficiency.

CDR3 loop: CASSLALGHGYGYTF. The sequenced part of the CDR3 DNA is TGTGCCAGCAGCTTAGCGCTGGGACATGGCTATGGC. The V call is TRBV7-9, the J call TRBJ1-2, with D possibly being TRBD1 (6 bases). The read terminates 3 residues ahead of where the CDR3 ends, so the germline J gene completes it. CDR3 length equals 15 residues. The V gene's germline CDR1 is SEHNR and CDR2 FQNEAQ (reference sequence). The ends were cut back, 0 bases at V and 4 bases at J, with 12 bases in the middle.

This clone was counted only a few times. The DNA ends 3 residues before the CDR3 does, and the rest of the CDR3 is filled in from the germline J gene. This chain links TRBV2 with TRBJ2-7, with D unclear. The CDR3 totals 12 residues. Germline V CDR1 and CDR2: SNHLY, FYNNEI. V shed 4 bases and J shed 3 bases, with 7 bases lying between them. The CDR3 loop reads CASSGSFYEQYF. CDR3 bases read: TGTGCCAGCAGTGGTTCCTTCTACGAG.

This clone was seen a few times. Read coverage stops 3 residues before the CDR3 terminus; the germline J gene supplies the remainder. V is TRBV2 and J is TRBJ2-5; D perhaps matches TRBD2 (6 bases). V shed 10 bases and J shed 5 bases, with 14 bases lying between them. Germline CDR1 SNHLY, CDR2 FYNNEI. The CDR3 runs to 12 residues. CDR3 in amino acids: CATGRRGETQYF. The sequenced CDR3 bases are TGTGCCACCGGTCGCCGGGGGGAGACC.

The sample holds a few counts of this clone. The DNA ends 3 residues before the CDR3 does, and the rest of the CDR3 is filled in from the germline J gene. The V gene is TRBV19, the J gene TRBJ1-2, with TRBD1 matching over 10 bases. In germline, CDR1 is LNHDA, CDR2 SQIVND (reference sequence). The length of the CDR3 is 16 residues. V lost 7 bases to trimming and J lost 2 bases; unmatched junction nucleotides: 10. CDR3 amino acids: CASKGQGYRLNYGYTF. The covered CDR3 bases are TGTGCCAGTAAGGGACAGGGGTACAGGCTGAACTATGGC. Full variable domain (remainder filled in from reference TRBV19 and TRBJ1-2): DGGITQSPKYLFRKEGQNVTLSCEQNLNHDAMYWYRQDPGQGLRLIYYSQIVNDFQKGDIAEGYSVSREKKESFPLTVTSAQKNPTAFYLCASKGQGYRLNYGYTFGSGTRLTVV.

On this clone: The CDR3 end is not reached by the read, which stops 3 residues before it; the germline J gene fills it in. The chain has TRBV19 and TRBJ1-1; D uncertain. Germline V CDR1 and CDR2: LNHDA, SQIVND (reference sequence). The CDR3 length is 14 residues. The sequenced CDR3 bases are TGTGCCAGTCGGGGAAGGGAGTTGGTCGGCGAA. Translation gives CASRGRELVGE. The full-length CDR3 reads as CASRGRELVGEAFF.

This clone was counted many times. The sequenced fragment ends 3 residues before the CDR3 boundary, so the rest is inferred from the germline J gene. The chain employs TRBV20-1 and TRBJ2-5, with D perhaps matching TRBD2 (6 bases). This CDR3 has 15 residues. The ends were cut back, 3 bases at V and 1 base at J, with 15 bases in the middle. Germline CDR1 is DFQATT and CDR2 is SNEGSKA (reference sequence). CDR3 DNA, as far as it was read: TGCAGTGCTAGTCCCTCCTCCGGGGGCCAAGAGACC. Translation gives CSASPSSGGQET. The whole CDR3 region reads CSASPSSGGQETQYF.

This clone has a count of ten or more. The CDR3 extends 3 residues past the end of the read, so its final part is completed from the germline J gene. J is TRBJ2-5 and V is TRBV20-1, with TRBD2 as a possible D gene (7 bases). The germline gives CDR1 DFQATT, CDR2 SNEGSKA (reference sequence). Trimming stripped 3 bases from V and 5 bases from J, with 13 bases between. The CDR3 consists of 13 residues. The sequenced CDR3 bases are TGCAGTGCTAGTTCGGGGGGCGGGGAGACC. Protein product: CSASSGGGET. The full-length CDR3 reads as CSASSGGGETQYF.

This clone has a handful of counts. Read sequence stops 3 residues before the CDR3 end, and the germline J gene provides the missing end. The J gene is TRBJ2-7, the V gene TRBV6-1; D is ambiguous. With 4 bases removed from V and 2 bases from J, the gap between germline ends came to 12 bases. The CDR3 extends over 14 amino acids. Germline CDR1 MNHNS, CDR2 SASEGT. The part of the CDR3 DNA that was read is TGTGCCAGCAGTGGGCTAGATCTAGCCTACGAG. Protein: CASSGLDLAYE. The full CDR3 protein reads CASSGLDLAYEQYF.

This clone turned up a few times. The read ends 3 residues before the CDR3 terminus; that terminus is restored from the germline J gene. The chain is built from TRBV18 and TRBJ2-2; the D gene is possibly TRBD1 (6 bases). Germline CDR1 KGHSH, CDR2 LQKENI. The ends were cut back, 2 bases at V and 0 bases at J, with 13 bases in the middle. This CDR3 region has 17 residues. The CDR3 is CASSPISHRANTGELFF. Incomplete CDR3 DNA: TGTGCCAGCTCACCAATTAGCCACAGGGCGAACACCGGGGAG.

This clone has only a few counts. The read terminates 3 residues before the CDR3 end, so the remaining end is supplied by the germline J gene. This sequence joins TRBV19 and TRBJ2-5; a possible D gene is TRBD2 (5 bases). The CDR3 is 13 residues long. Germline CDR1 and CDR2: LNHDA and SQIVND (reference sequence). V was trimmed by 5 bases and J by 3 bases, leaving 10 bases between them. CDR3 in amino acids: CASSEGPEETQYF. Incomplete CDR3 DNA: TGTGCCAGTAGTGAGGGTCCCGAAGAGACC.

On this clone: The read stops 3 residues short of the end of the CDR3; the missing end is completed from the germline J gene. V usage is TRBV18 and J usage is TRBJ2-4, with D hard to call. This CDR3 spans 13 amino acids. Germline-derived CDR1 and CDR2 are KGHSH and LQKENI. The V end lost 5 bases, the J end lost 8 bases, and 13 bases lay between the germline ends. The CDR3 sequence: CASSWAAQDIQYF. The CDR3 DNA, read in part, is TGTGCCAGCTCATGGGCAGCTCAGGACATT.

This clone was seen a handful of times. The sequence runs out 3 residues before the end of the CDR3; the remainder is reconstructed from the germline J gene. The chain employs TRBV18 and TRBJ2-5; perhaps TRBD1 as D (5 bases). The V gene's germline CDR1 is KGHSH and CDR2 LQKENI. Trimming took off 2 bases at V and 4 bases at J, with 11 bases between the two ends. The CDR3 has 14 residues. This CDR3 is CASSPDSILETQYF. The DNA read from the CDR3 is TGTGCCAGCTCACCAGACAGTATTTTAGAGACC.

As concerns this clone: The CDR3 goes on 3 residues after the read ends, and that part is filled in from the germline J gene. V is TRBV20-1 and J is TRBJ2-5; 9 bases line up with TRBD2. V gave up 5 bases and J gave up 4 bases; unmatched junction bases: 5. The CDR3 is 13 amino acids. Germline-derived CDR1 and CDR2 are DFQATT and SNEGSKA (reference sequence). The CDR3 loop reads CSADGLARETQYF. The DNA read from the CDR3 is TGCAGTGCTGATGGACTAGCGCGAGAGACC.

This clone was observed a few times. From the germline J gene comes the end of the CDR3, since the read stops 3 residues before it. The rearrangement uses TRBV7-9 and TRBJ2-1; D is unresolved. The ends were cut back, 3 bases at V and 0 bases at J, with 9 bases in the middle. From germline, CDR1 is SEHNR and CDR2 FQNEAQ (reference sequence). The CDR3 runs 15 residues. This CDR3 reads CASSFLTSSYNEQFF. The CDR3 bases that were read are TGTGCCAGCAGCTTTTTGACAAGCTCCTACAATGAG.

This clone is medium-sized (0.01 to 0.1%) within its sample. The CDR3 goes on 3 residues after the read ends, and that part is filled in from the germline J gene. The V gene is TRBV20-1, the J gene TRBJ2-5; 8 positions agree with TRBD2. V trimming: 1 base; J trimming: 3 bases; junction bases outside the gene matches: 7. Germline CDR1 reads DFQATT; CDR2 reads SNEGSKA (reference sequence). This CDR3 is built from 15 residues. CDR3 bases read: TGCAGTGCTAGAGCTCCAGCGGGGGAAGAAGAGACC. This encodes CSARAPAGEEET. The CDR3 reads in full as CSARAPAGEEETQYF.

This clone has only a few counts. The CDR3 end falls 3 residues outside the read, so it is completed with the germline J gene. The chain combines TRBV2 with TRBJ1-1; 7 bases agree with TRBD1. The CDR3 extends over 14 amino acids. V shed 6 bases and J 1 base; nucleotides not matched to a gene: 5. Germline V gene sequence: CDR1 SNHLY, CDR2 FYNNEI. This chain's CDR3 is CASRRDSQNTEAFF. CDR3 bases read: TGTGCCAGCAGAAGGGACAGCCAGAACACTGAA.

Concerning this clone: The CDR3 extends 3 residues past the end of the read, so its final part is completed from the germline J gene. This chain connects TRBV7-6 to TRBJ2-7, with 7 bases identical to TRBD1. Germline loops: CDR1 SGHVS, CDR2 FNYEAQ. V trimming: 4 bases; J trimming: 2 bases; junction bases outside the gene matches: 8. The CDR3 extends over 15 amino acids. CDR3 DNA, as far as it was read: TGTGCCAGCAGCTCCCAATCCGGGACAGCCTACGAG. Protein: CASSSQSGTAYE. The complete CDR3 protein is CASSSQSGTAYEQYF.

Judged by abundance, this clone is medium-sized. The CDR3 region is CASSRGLAGVRTSTDTQYF. The sequenced part of the CDR3 DNA is TGCGCCAGCAGCAGGGGACTAGCGGGGGTACGAACTAGCACAGATACG. The genes are TRBV5-1 and TRBJ2-3; 14 nucleotides line up with TRBD2. The CDR3 goes on 3 residues after the read ends, and that part is filled in from the germline J gene. Germline loops: CDR1 SGHRS, CDR2 YFSETQ. Germline trimming cut 4 bases from V and 0 bases from J; bases unmatched to any gene: 10. The CDR3 consists of 19 residues.

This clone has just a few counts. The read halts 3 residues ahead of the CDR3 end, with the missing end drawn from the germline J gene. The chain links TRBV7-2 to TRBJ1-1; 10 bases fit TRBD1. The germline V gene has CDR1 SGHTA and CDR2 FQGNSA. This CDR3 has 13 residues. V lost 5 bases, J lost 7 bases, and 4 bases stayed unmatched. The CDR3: CASSPDRGDEAFF. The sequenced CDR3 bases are TGTGCCAGCAGCCCGGACAGGGGGGATGAA.

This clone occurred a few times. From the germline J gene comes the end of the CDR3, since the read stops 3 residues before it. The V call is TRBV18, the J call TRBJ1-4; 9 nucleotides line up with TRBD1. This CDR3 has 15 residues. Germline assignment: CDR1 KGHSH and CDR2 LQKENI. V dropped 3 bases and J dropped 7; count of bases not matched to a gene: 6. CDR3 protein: CASSPQGQGSEKLFF. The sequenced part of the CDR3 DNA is TGTGCCAGCTCACCCCAAGGACAGGGGTCTGAAAAA.

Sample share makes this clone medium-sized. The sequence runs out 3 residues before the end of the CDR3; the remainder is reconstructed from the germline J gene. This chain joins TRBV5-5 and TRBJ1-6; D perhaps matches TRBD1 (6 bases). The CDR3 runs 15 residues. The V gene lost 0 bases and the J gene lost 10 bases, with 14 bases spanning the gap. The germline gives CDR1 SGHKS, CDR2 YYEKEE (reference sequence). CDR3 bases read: TGTGCCAGCAGCTTGGTAACAAGGACAGAGTCACCC. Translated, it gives CASSLVTRTESP. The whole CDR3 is CASSLVTRTESPLHF.

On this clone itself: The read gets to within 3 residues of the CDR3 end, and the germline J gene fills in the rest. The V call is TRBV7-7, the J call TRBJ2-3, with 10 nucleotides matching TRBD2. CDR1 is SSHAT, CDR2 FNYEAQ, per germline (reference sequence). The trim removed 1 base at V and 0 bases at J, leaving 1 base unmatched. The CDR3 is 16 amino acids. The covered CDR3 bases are TGTGCCAGCAGCTTAGGGACTAGCGGTAGCACAGATACG. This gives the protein CASSLGTSGSTDT. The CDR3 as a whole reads CASSLGTSGSTDTQYF.

The part of the CDR3 DNA that was read is TGTGCCAGCAGCACTTTCGGGGGAGGAGGCACTGAA. This codes for CASSTFGGGGTE. The full CDR3 reads CASSTFGGGGTEAFF. V gene TRBV6-2 or TRBV6-3 combines with J gene TRBJ1-1; possible D gene TRBD1, 5 bases. The CDR3 extends 3 residues past the end of the read, so its final part is completed from the germline J gene. Germline V gene sequence: CDR1 MNHEY, CDR2 SVGEGT. The ends were cut back, 6 bases at V and 4 bases at J, with 18 bases in the middle. The CDR3 is made up of 15 amino acids.

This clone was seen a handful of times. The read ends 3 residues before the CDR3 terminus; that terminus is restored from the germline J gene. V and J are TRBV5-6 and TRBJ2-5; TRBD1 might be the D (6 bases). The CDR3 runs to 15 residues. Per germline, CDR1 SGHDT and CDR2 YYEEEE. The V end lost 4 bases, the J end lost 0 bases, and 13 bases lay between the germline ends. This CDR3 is CASSPMRGYQETQYF. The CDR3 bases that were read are TGTGCCAGCAGCCCGATGAGGGGGTACCAAGAGACC.

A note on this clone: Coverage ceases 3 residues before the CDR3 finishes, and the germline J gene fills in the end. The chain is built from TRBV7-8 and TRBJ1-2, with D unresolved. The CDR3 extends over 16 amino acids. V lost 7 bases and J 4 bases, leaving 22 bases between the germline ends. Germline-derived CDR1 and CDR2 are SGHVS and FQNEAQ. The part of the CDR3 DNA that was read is TGTGCCAGCATCCTTAGCCGTACTGGGTCACCCTATGGC. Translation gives CASILSRTGSPYG. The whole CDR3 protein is CASILSRTGSPYGYTF.